The 18 T cell receptor beta chains below were found in one sample sequenced in a study of cytomegalovirus exposure and HLA in healthy donors. With 60 Vbeta and 13 Jbeta primers, the PCR was carried out. TCRdb's table, derived via immunoSEQ multiplex PCR, lists solely in-frame clones and lacks some. Among about 200,000 clones listed, approximately 85% were seen once. Material: PBMCs. The receptors here all came from a woman between 50 and 59 years old in good health and CMV-seropositive.

The chain couples TRBV7-3 to TRBJ2-2; maybe TRBD2 (6 bases). The germline gives CDR1 SGHTA, CDR2 FQGTGA. This CDR3 spans 14 amino acids. V was pared by 10 bases and J by 5 bases, with 17 bases between. The CDR3 sequence: CATGRQGGTGELFF. The CDR3, as DNA: TGTGCCACGGGTCGGCAGGGAGGAACCGGGGAGCTGTTTTTT.

The chain uses TRBV18 and TRBJ1-2; D is perhaps TRBD1 (5 bases). CDR1 is KGHSH, CDR2 LQKENI, per germline. The CDR3 runs to 12 residues. The germline V and J ends were trimmed by 2 bases and 4 bases, with 5 bases remaining between them. The chain's CDR3 is CASSPDSYGYTF. CDR3 nucleotides: TGTGCCAGCTCACCAGACAGCTATGGCTACACCTTC.

The rearrangement joins TRBV4-1 to TRBJ2-1; tentative D call: TRBD2 (5 bases). The V gene lost 3 bases and the J gene lost 12 bases, with 15 bases spanning the gap. The germline V gene has CDR1 MGHRA and CDR2 YSYEKL. This CDR3 is built from 13 residues. CDR3 region: CASSHTSQPRQFF. In DNA, the CDR3 is TGCGCCAGCAGCCATACTAGTCAACCCAGGCAGTTCTTC.

As for this clone: Relative to the germline gene, one junction end is altered; a read error may explain this. The rearrangement links TRBV11-2 to TRBJ2-6; no firm D call. The CDR3 length is 11 residues. From germline, CDR1 is SGHAT and CDR2 FQNNGV. DNA for the CDR3: TGTGCCACATTTATATTCAACGGCCTGACTTTC. Amino acids: CATFIFNGLTF.

CDR3 protein: CATSTVQNEKLFF. The CDR3 DNA sequence: TGTGCCACCTCGACAGTGCAGAATGAAAAACTGTTTTTT. The chain couples TRBV10-3 to TRBJ1-4; TRBD1 might be the D (5 bases). The V end was cut by 10 bases, the J end by 5 bases, with 14 bases between. Germline assignment: CDR1 ENHRY and CDR2 SYGVKD. CDR3 length: 13 amino acids.

The V and J genes are TRBV19 and TRBJ1-3; TRBD1 matches 7 bases. The CDR3 has 13 residues. Looked up from germline, CDR1 is LNHDA and CDR2 is SQIVND (reference sequence). Trimming cost V 7 bases and J 4 bases; bases outside gene matches: 4. The CDR3, as DNA: TGTGCCAGTACCGGGACAGTCGGAAACACCATATATTTT. This sequence encodes CASTGTVGNTIYF.

The chain's CDR3 is CASSLKVTGQGTYEQYF. The CDR3 DNA reads as TGTGCCAGCAGCTTAAAGGTAACGGGACAGGGAACCTACGAGCAGTACTTC. V usage is TRBV7-2 and J usage is TRBJ2-7, with 9 bases fitting TRBD1. CDR3 length: 17 residues. The V and J ends lost 2 bases and 2 bases, in that order; junction bases with no gene match: 10. CDR1 SGHTA and CDR2 FQGNSA come from the germline V gene.

The gene calls are TRBV6-1 and TRBJ2-1, with TRBD1 as a possible D gene (6 bases). Trimming left V 4 bases short and J 0 bases short, with 13 bases between. The CDR3 loop spans 16 amino acids. CDR1 and CDR2 (germline): MNHNS, SASEGT. The CDR3 spells CASSGQVSSSYNEQFF. In DNA, the CDR3 is TGTGCCAGCAGTGGACAGGTATCGAGCTCCTACAATGAGCAGTTCTTC.

The gene calls are TRBV7-3 and TRBJ2-1; 12 nucleotides match TRBD2. CDR1 SGHTA and CDR2 FQGTGA come from the germline V gene. V was pared by 5 bases and J by 5 bases, with 4 bases of the junction left unmatched. CDR3 length: 15 amino acids. The CDR3 protein is CASSKGLAGHNEQFF. For the CDR3, the DNA is TGTGCCAGCAGCAAGGGACTAGCGGGCCACAATGAGCAGTTCTTC.

A single count supports this clone. The V gene is TRBV7-8, the J gene TRBJ2-5; D remains ambiguous. This CDR3 contains 12 residues. The V gene lost 5 bases and the J gene lost 4 bases, with 8 bases spanning the gap. Germline CDR1 and CDR2: SGHVS and FQNEAQ. The CDR3 protein is CASSQRLETQYF. Written as DNA, the CDR3 is TGTGCCAGCAGCCAGAGGCTAGAGACCCAGTACTTC.

The rearrangement joins TRBV5-1 to TRBJ2-3; 10 bases map to TRBD1. Germline CDR1 and CDR2: SGHRS and YFSETQ. The V and J ends lost 3 bases and 11 bases, in that order; junction bases with no gene match: 12. There are 15 residues in the CDR3. The CDR3 loop is CASSWDRGQGQGQYF. The CDR3 region has the DNA TGCGCCAGCAGCTGGGACAGGGGCCAGGGGCAGGGGCAGTATTTT.

The chain has TRBV11-2 and TRBJ2-5; 7 bases map to TRBD2. The CDR3 contains 14 residues. J gave up 5 bases and V 0 bases, and 3 bases lay outside the gene matches. Germline V CDR1 and CDR2: SGHAT, FQNNGV. The CDR3 DNA reads as TGTGCCAGCAGCTTAGAGGGGGGGAAGGAGACCCAGTACTTC. Translation gives CASSLEGGKETQYF.

This rearrangement joins TRBV18 to TRBJ1-2; 7 positions match TRBD1. With 3 bases clipped from V and 4 bases from J, the junction kept 11 bases outside the gene matches. The CDR3 totals 16 residues. CDR1 is KGHSH and CDR2 is LQKENI in the germline V gene. The CDR3 protein is CASSPSGQVGIYGYTF. In nucleotides, the CDR3 is TGTGCCAGCTCACCCAGTGGACAGGTGGGAATCTATGGCTACACCTTC.

This chain connects TRBV7-6 to TRBJ1-5; D unresolved. CDR3 length: 14 residues. Trimming took off 2 bases at V and 0 bases at J, with 5 bases between the two ends. In germline, CDR1 is SGHVS, CDR2 FNYEAQ. The CDR3 coding sequence is TGTGCCAGCAGCTTACGGGTTAGCAATCAGCCCCAGCATTTT. As protein: CASSLRVSNQPQHF.

This clone has just one count. In DNA, the CDR3 is TGTGCCAGCACCCAGGGTCCCGGTCCTGGAAACACCATATATTTT. Its protein is CASTQGPGPGNTIYF. The chain links TRBV9 to TRBJ1-3; D possibly corresponds to TRBD1 (5 bases). CDR3 size: 15 residues. Germline values: CDR1 SGDLS, CDR2 YYNGEE. V lost 6 bases and J lost 2, with 15 bases in between. Full variable domain (rest looked up from reference TRBV9 and TRBJ1-3): DSGVTQTPKHLITATGQRVTLRCSPRSGDLSVYWYQQSLDQGLQFLIQYYNGEERAKGNILERFSAQQFPDLHSELNLSSLELGDSALYFCASTQGPGPGNTIYFGEGSWLTVV.

This rearrangement joins TRBV10-3 to TRBJ2-1, with 9 positions matching TRBD1. The CDR3 spans 15 residues. Per the germline V gene, CDR1 is ENHRY and CDR2 is SYGVKD. Trimming removed 6 bases from V and 1 base from J; junction bases left unmatched: 4. This CDR3 is CAIRAGQGSYNEQFF. CDR3 in DNA: TGTGCCATCAGAGCCGGACAGGGGTCCTACAATGAGCAGTTCTTC.

In its sample, this clone was seen once. This rearrangement joins TRBV18 to TRBJ2-5; 9 bases agree with TRBD1. This CDR3 has 14 residues. CDR1 and CDR2 (germline): KGHSH, LQKENI. With 5 bases clipped from V and 3 bases from J, the junction kept 4 bases outside the gene matches. CDR3 DNA sequence: TGTGCCAGCTCATTCCGGGACAGGGAAGAGACCCAGTACTTC. Residues: CASSFRDREETQYF.

The table lists this clone with a count of one. CDR3 in DNA: TGCGCCAGCAGCGGACAGAGTTATGGCTACACCTTC. Translating gives CASSGQSYGYTF. The V call is TRBV5-1, the J call TRBJ1-2; TRBD1 is a possible D gene (6 bases). This CDR3 comprises 12 residues. The V and J ends lost 4 bases and 5 bases respectively, with 9 bases between them. CDR1 and CDR2 (germline): SGHRS, YFSETQ.